The clone carrying this T cell receptor (beta chain) has only one observation. Antigen unknown. This sample was included in a study of a mutant IDH1 vaccine in newly diagnosed glioma. At the level of the study: Males made up approximately 62% and females roughly 40% of treated patients, whose mean age was approximately 43 years.

As for time point: week 11, during vaccination. A single vaccine dose contained 300 ug of mutant IDH1 20-mer peptide, and topical imiquimod was used with it. The V gene lost 0 bases and the J gene lost 3 bases, with 10 bases spanning the gap. Germline V gene lookup returns CDR1 SEHNR and CDR2 FQNEAQ (reference sequence). The CDR3 length is 15 residues. Overall study results and limits: Induction of immune responses by the vaccine occurred in more than 85% of patients.

The protocol was immunoSEQ multiplex PCR, while the TCRdb copy is restricted to in-frame clones and leaves out a portion. The sample shows 20,000 to 25,000 clones, roughly 86% of them seen only once. Sample: PBMCs, taken from a glioma patient whose treatment included an IDH1 peptide vaccine. The sequence was obtained from a woman between 40 and 50 years old with glioma. V and J are TRBV7-9 and TRBJ2-3, with TRBD2 as a possible D gene (6 bases). In DNA, the CDR3 is TGTGCCAGCAGCTTAGCCCGGGCGGGGACAGATACGCAGTATTTT. As protein: CASSLARAGTDTQYF.